A selection of T cell receptor beta chains follows, all from one sample in a study of blood T cell repertoires in COVID-19. Profiling relied on immunoSEQ multiplex PCR, and the TCRdb table lists in-frame clones only, not all of them. Here the sample spans 130,000 or so clones, under 90% being singletons. Sequencing was done on a sample of PBMCs or T cells enriched from blood (not recorded which). These receptors were taken from a man between 35 and 55 years old with acute COVID-19. Both conserved end residues are part of each CDR3. The order of the fields is V gene, J gene, CDR3 protein.

TRBV24-1	TRBJ2-2	CATSSGAGELFF
TRBV19	TRBJ2-7	CASSISDREYEQYF
TRBV3-1/TRBV3-2	TRBJ2-7	CASSQDDSAPYEQYF
TRBV18	TRBJ2-1	CASSPGQATYNEQFF
TRBV6-4	TRBJ2-1	CASSGLAGGPYNEQFF
TRBV27	TRBJ2-2	CASSDRGLAGDTGELFF
TRBV7-9	TRBJ2-5	CASSLFGGKETQYF
TRBV15	TRBJ2-5	CATSRDRAGGAETQYF
TRBV7-6	TRBJ2-7	CASIVGFEKGATYEQYF
TRBV6-6	TRBJ1-6	CAERTEASPLHF
TRBV15	TRBJ1-3	CATQDLDVGNTIYF
TRBV28	TRBJ1-1	CASSSVDTEAFF
TRBV19	TRBJ2-1	CASSPWTPYNEQFF
TRBV7-9	TRBJ2-3	CASRSSGGAPDTQYF
TRBV29-1	TRBJ1-2	CSATGGDHGYTF
TRBV11-2	TRBJ2-1	CASSLVAVGGNEQFF
TRBV29-1	TRBJ1-2	CSVATGQASYGYTF
TRBV6-2/TRBV6-3	TRBJ1-2	CASSYAGKGGYTF
TRBV19	TRBJ1-5	CASSTRQGSQPQHF
TRBV12-3/TRBV12-4	TRBJ1-5	CASSLGESQPQHF
TRBV6-6	TRBJ2-1	CASLTGTAYNEQFF
TRBV10-3	TRBJ2-1	CAISESGTSGREFF
TRBV6-5	TRBJ1-1	CASSSQMNTEAFF
TRBV11-3	TRBJ2-3	CASSRGLAGGTDTQYF
TRBV7-9	TRBJ1-6	CASSPSTAAYSPLHF
TRBV7-2	TRBJ2-4	CASSFSGENIQYF
TRBV28	TRBJ2-7	CASRGTGDYEQYF
TRBV2	TRBJ2-1	CASRVWAGLVEFF
TRBV3-1/TRBV3-2	TRBJ2-2	CASSQGETSGELFF